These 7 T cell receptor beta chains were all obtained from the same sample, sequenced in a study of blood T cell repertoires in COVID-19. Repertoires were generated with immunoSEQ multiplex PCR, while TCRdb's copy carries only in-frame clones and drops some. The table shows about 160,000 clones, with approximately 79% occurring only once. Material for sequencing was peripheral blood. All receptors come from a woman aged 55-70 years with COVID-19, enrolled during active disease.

The CDR3: CSVGGGYNEQFF. CDR3 nucleotides: TGCAGCGTTGGGGGGGGCTACAATGAGCAGTTCTTC. This chain links TRBV29-1 with TRBJ2-1; 7 nucleotides align to TRBD2. The CDR3 has 12 residues. J was trimmed by 3 bases and V by 4 bases; bases with no gene match: 0. CDR1 and CDR2 from the germline V gene are SQVTM and ANQGSEA.

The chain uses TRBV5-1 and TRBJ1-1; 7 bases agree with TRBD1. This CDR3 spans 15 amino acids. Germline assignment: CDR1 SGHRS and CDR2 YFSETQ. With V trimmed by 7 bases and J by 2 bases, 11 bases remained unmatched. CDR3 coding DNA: TGCGCCAGCGGCCCGGCAGGGGGGCGAAACACTGAAGCTTTCTTT. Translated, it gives CASGPAGGRNTEAFF.

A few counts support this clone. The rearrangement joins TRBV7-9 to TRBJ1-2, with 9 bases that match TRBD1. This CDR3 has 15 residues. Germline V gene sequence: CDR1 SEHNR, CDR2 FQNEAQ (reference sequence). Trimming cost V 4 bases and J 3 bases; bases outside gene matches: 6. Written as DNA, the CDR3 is TGTGCCAGCAGCTCGACAGGGGGACGAGACTATGGCTACACCTTC. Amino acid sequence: CASSSTGGRDYGYTF.

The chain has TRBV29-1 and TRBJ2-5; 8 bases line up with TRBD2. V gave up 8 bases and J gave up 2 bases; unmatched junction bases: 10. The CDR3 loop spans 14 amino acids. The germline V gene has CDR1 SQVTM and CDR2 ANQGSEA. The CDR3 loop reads CSLKGIAGQETQYF. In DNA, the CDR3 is TGCAGCCTTAAGGGGATAGCGGGACAAGAGACCCAGTACTTC.

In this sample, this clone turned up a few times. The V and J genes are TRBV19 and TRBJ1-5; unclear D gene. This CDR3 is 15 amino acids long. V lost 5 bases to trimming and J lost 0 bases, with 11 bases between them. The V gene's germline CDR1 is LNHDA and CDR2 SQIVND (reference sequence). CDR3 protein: CASSSQPFSNQPQHF. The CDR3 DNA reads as TGTGCCAGTAGTTCACAGCCGTTTAGCAATCAGCCCCAGCATTTT.

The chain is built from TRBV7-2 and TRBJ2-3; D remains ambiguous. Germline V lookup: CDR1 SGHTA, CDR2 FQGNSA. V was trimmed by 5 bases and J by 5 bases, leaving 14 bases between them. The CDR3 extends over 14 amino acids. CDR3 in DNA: TGTGCCAGCAGCCCAATATCCTCCGGAGATACGCAGTATTTT. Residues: CASSPISSGDTQYF.

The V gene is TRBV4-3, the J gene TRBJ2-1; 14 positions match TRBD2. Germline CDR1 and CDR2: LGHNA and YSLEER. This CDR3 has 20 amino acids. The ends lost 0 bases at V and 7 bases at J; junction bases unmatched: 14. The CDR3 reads CASSQDLGTSGSIVRNEQFF. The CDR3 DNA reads TGCGCCAGCAGCCAAGATCTCGGGACTAGCGGGAGCATCGTGCGGAATGAGCAGTTCTTC.